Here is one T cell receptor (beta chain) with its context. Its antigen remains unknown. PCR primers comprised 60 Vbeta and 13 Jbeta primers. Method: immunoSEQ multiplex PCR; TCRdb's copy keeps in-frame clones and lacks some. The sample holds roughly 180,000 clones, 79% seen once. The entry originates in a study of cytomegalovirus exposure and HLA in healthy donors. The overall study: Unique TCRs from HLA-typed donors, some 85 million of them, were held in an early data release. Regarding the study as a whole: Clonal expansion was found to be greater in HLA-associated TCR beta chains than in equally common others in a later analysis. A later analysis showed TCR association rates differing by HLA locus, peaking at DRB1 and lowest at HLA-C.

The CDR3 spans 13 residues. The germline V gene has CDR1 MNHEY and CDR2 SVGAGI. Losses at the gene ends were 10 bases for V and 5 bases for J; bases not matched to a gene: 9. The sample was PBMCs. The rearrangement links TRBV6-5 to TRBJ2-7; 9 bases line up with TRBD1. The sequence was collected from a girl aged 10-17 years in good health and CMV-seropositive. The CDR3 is CATSRDRANEQYF. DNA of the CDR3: TGTGCCACCTCGCGGGACAGGGCTAACGAGCAGTACTTC.